This entry lists 9 T cell receptor beta chains sequenced from one sample in a study of CD8 T cells in Susac syndrome. When the RNA was reverse transcribed, random hexamers were used with an input of 0.5 to 1 ug. TCRdb re-derived calls from the immunoSEQ multiplex PCR reads in MiXCR, one entry per CDR3 protein. Of 130,000 to 150,000 distinct CDR3 sequences in the sample, around 94% were seen once. Sample: CD8+ T cells from PBMCs. Receptors were obtained from a human donor in good health.

This clonotype was detected only once. The V gene is TRBV28, the J gene TRBJ2-1, with 11 bases matching TRBD1. CDR3 length: 17 residues. The germline V gene encodes CDR1 MDHEN and CDR2 SYDVKM. With V trimmed by 8 bases and J by 4 bases, 13 bases remained unmatched. The CDR3 sequence: CASLNLVRDRGYNEQFF. CDR3 bases: TGTGCCAGCCTAAATCTCGTCCGGGACAGGGGGTACAATGAGCAGTTCTTC.

This rearrangement joins TRBV28 to TRBJ2-1; 9 bases align to TRBD1. Germline V lookup: CDR1 MDHEN, CDR2 SYDVKM. The V gene end was trimmed by 5 bases and the J gene end by 6 bases; junction bases not matched to a gene: 5. The CDR3 covers 14 residues. CDR3: CASSSRTGVNEQFF. In DNA form, the CDR3 reads TGTGCCAGCAGTAGCCGGACAGGGGTCAATGAGCAGTTCTTC.

The chain uses TRBV9 and TRBJ2-1; 11 bases are a match to TRBD2. The ends lost 0 bases at V and 6 bases at J; junction bases unmatched: 11. The germline V gene has CDR1 SGDLS and CDR2 YYNGEE. This CDR3 spans 18 amino acids. The CDR3 reads CASSVALAGAGLGNEQFF. The CDR3 DNA reads as TGTGCCAGCAGCGTAGCACTAGCGGGAGCCGGCTTGGGCAATGAGCAGTTCTTC.

Only one count was recorded for this clonotype. V gene TRBV9 combines with J gene TRBJ1-2; weak D call: TRBD1 (5 bases). The V gene lost 3 bases and the J gene lost 4 bases, with 13 bases spanning the gap. This CDR3 is built from 14 residues. From germline, CDR1 is SGDLS and CDR2 YYNGEE. The CDR3 DNA sequence: TGTGCCAGCAGCGCAGGGACTCCTAGCTATGGCTACACCTTC. Protein sequence: CASSAGTPSYGYTF.

V and J are TRBV27 and TRBJ2-7; D possibly corresponds to TRBD2 (6 bases). The V gene lost 4 bases and the J gene lost 6 bases, with 16 bases spanning the gap. CDR3 length: 14 residues. Germline CDR1 reads MNHEY; CDR2 reads SMNVEV (reference sequence). The CDR3 DNA sequence: TGTGCCAGCAGTTCCCCGGGAGAATTATTCGAGCAGTACTTC. Translated: CASSSPGELFEQYF.

The V and J genes are TRBV29-1 and TRBJ2-1; D possibly corresponds to TRBD1 (5 bases). CDR1 is SQVTM and CDR2 is ANQGSEA in the germline V gene. The CDR3 is made up of 13 amino acids. CDR3 sequence reads: CRVQENSYNEQFF. CDR3 nucleotide sequence: TGCAGAGTACAGGAAAACTCCTACAATGAGCAGTTCTTC.

V gene TRBV29-1 combines with J gene TRBJ2-5; D is unclear. V shed 2 bases and J shed 0 bases, with 4 bases lying between them. The CDR3 is made up of 12 amino acids. Germline loops: CDR1 SQVTM, CDR2 ANQGSEA. The CDR3 loop reads CSVEKNQETQYF. CDR3 bases: TGCAGCGTTGAAAAAAACCAAGAGACCCAGTACTTC.

The V gene is TRBV27, the J gene TRBJ1-5; 7 bases fit TRBD1. The CDR3 consists of 12 residues. With 5 bases clipped from V and 6 bases from J, the junction kept 1 base outside the gene matches. CDR1 and CDR2 from the germline V gene are MNHEY and SMNVEV (reference sequence). The CDR3 spells CASSRQGQPQHF. CDR3 sequence (DNA): TGTGCCAGCAGTCGACAGGGTCAGCCCCAGCATTTT.

The chain has TRBV7-9 and TRBJ2-3; D call uncertain. Trimming took off 5 bases at V and 2 bases at J, with 8 bases between the two ends. This CDR3 has 13 amino acids. Germline assignment: CDR1 SEHNR and CDR2 FQNEAQ (reference sequence). The CDR3 DNA sequence: TGTGCCAGCAGCCGCGTAACCACAGATACGCAGTATTTT. This codes for CASSRVTTDTQYF.